This T cell receptor beta chain was sequenced for a study of beta chain features in type 1 diabetes. Across the whole study: Patients shared similar age, gender and cell yields with healthy donors. Whole-study findings and limits: Shorter TCRB CDR3s, moderately but significantly so, were found in Type 1 diabetes patients in all four CD4+ subsets. Naive, central memory and Treg TCRB repertoires appeared more alike in patients than in healthy donors.

Sequencing targeted expressed TCRB transcripts, as all isolated RNA had been reverse transcribed. Produced via immunoSEQ multiplex PCR; TCRdb's table is partial and in-frame only. Of over 200,000 clones listed, 9.5% to 13% are singletons. This clone came up a few times. The antigen is not known. This CDR3 has 15 residues. Germline CDR1 SGHRS, CDR2 YFSETQ. Trimming removed 0 bases from V and 4 bases from J, with 13 bases in between. This receptor was taken from a man aged 25 to 40 with type 1 diabetes. Source material: naive CD4+ T cells from blood. The chain has TRBV5-1 and TRBJ1-2; D call uncertain. The CDR3 here is CASSLGFTTGYGYTF. CDR3 sequence (DNA): TGCGCCAGCAGCTTGGGCTTCACCACGGGCTATGGCTACACCTTC.